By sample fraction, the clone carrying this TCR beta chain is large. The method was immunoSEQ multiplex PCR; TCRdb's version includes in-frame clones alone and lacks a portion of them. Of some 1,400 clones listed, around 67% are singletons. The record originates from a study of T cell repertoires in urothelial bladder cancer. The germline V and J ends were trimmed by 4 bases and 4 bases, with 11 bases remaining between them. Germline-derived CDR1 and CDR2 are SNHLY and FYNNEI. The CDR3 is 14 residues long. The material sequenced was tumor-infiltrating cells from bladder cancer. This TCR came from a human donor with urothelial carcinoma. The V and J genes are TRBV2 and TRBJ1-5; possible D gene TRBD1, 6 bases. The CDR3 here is CASSVRDRNQPQHF. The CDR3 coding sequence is TGTGCCAGCAGTGTCAGAGACAGGAATCAGCCCCAGCATTTT.